The entry that follows covers one T cell receptor (beta chain) sequence. Individuals drawn from 20 to 25 US areas were roughly 18 to 95 years old. The study assigned cohorts using participant-reported clinical history. Germline CDR1 reads MNHEY; CDR2 reads SMNVEV (reference sequence). This CDR3 contains 15 residues. The V segment lost 6 bases and the J segment 2 bases; nucleotides outside the gene matches: 4. This sample is drawn from a study of blood T cell repertoires in COVID-19. In the study overall: COVID-19 samples, acute and convalescent, were from the United States, Italy and Spain. T cells, B-cell-depleted T cells, or PBMCs supplied cDNA or gDNA.

TCRdb's copy holds only in-frame clones and misses some; the assay was immunoSEQ multiplex PCR. Of about 210,000 clones in the sample, approximately 81% were seen once. J is TRBJ1-5 and V is TRBV27; 10 nucleotides agree with TRBD1. The receptor was derived from a woman between 45 and 60 years old with acute COVID-19. Specimen: PBMCs or T cells enriched from blood (not recorded which). CDR3 loop: CASSPDRGGNQPQHF. As DNA, the CDR3 is TGTGCCAGCAGCCCGGACAGGGGGGGCAATCAGCCCCAGCATTTT.